These 21 T cell receptor beta chains originate from one sample sequenced in a study of OX40 agonist ivuxolimab in advanced cancers. Method: immunoSEQ multiplex PCR; TCRdb's copy keeps in-frame clones and lacks some. This sample has tens of thousands of clones; 83% occur once, and the top ten carry 20% to 25%. The sample was CD4+ or CD8+ T cells sorted from blood, taken in a trial of the OX40 agonist ivuxolimab. Receptor source: an adult with an advanced solid tumor such as melanoma, head and neck, liver or kidney cancer.

This chain connects TRBV11-2 to TRBJ2-3; the D is unclear. The CDR3 totals 14 residues. CDR1 SGHAT and CDR2 FQNNGV come from the germline V gene. Trimming cost V 2 bases and J 2 bases, with 8 bases left between them. The CDR3 reads CASSLIITTDTQYF. In DNA, the CDR3 is TGTGCCAGCAGCTTAATCATAACCACAGATACGCAGTATTTT.

The chain combines TRBV7-2 with TRBJ2-3, with 12 bases that match TRBD2. The CDR3 is made up of 15 amino acids. Germline V CDR1 and CDR2: SGHTA, FQGNSA. V was clipped by 2 bases and J by 4 bases; unmatched bases: 1. CDR3 DNA sequence: TGTGCCAGCAGCTTATGGACTAGCGGGGCAGATACGCAGTATTTT. Translating it yields CASSLWTSGADTQYF.

The chain employs TRBV15 and TRBJ1-3, with a possible D match to TRBD1 (5 bases). CDR1 is LNHNV, CDR2 YYDKDF, per germline (reference sequence). V lost 2 bases and J lost 0, with 14 bases in between. The CDR3 spans 17 residues. CDR3 sequence (DNA): TGTGCCACCAGCAGACAACCGACAGAAAGCTCTGGAAACACCATATATTTT. This translates into CATSRQPTESSGNTIYF.

V gene TRBV6-5 combines with J gene TRBJ2-7; a possible D gene is TRBD2 (6 bases). The CDR3 contains 14 residues. Per germline, CDR1 MNHEY and CDR2 SVGAGI. The germline V and J ends were trimmed by 8 bases and 4 bases, with 18 bases remaining between them. CDR3 protein: CASGDWGTRYEQYF. The CDR3 nucleotides read TGTGCCAGCGGGGACTGGGGCACTAGATACGAGCAGTACTTC.

Notes on this clone: Its ends do not fully match the called genes, so a read error is possible. The chain recombines TRBV2 with TRBJ2-7, with 10 positions matching TRBD1. CDR1 is SNHLY and CDR2 is FYNNEI in the germline V gene. The CDR3 has 14 amino acids. The CDR3, as DNA: TGTGCCAGCAATTGGGAGACAGGGGGCTACAAGCAGTACTTC. Protein sequence: CASNWETGGYKQYF.

This rearrangement joins TRBV14 to TRBJ2-3; 13 bases line up with TRBD2. V lost 1 base, J lost 6 bases, and 13 bases stayed unmatched. CDR1 is SGHDN, CDR2 FVKESK, per germline. The CDR3 runs to 19 residues. The CDR3, as DNA: TGTGCCAGCAGCCAAGCCCCAGGACTAGCGGGAGTTGTATTGGATACGCAGTATTTT. It is translated as CASSQAPGLAGVVLDTQYF.

V usage is TRBV5-1 and J usage is TRBJ2-7; 10 bases map to TRBD1. The J segment lost 5 bases and the V segment lost 5 bases, leaving 10 bases of the junction unmatched. The CDR3 extends over 15 amino acids. Per germline, CDR1 SGHRS and CDR2 YFSETQ. CDR3 in DNA: TGCGCCAGCAGTTCGATAGGGACAGGGGACGACGAGCAGTACTTC. It yields the protein CASSSIGTGDDEQYF.

The CDR3 DNA follows: TGTGCCAGCAGCTTAGCGCCGGGGCAGGGTTCCTCCTACGAGCAGTACTTC. Protein sequence: CASSLAPGQGSSYEQYF. The chain uses TRBV7-9 and TRBJ2-7; D tentatively reads TRBD1 or TRBD2 (5 bases each). CDR3 length: 17 residues. CDR1 and CDR2 from the germline V gene are SEHNR and FQNEAQ (reference sequence). V lost 0 bases and J lost 0, with 15 bases in between. Together with reference TRBV7-9 and TRBJ2-7, the CDR3 gives the full variable domain: DTGVSQNPRHKITKRGQNVTFRCDPISEHNRLYWYRQTLGQGPEFLTYFQNEAQLEKSRLLSDRFSAERPKGSFSTLEIQRTEQGDSAMYLCASSLAPGQGSSYEQYFGPGTRLTVT.

The chain employs TRBV28 and TRBJ2-2, with a weak D call TRBD2 (5 bases). This CDR3 contains 19 residues. V gave up 6 bases and J gave up 4 bases, with 27 bases separating them. Per the germline V gene, CDR1 is MDHEN and CDR2 is SYDVKM. The CDR3 coding sequence is TGTGCCAGCAGCTTACAATTCCCGGGCCCGGGAATAGGCACCGGGGAGCTGTTTTTT. Translation: CASSLQFPGPGIGTGELFF.

The rearrangement uses TRBV4-1 and TRBJ2-7; the D gene is possibly TRBD1 (6 bases). Trimming removed 0 bases from V and 4 bases from J, with 13 bases in between. The germline gives CDR1 MGHRA, CDR2 YSYEKL. The CDR3 has 15 residues. The chain's CDR3 is CASSQEWNRAYEQYF. CDR3 nucleotide sequence: TGCGCCAGCAGCCAAGAATGGAACAGGGCTTACGAGCAGTACTTC.

The rearrangement joins TRBV5-1 to TRBJ2-1; D is ambiguous. The ends were cut back, 2 bases at V and 9 bases at J, with 15 bases in the middle. Germline CDR1 SGHRS, CDR2 YFSETQ. The CDR3 consists of 14 residues. The CDR3 here is CASSFSGEEAEQFF. DNA of the CDR3: TGCGCCAGCAGCTTTTCTGGGGAAGAGGCTGAGCAGTTCTTC.

This chain connects TRBV5-3 to TRBJ1-1; D may be TRBD1 (5 bases). TRBV5-3 is recorded as an ORF, its role being uncertain. There are 14 residues in the CDR3. CDR3 residues: CAYPKGLMNTEAFF. CDR3 DNA sequence: TGTGCTTATCCCAAGGGGCTAATGAACACTGAAGCTTTCTTT.

V and J are TRBV5-4 and TRBJ2-7; D gene uncertain. The germline V gene has CDR1 SGHNT and CDR2 YYREEE (reference sequence). With 3 bases removed from V and 5 bases from J, the gap between germline ends came to 15 bases. This CDR3 has 14 amino acids. This CDR3 reads CASSSSYTINEQYF. Here the CDR3 DNA reads TGTGCCAGCAGCTCCTCCTACACAATAAACGAGCAGTACTTC.

This clone was observed once. V usage is TRBV19 and J usage is TRBJ1-2, with a possible D match to TRBD1 (6 bases). Trimming removed 3 bases at V and 3 bases at J, with 14 bases between. In germline, CDR1 is LNHDA, CDR2 SQIVND (reference sequence). The CDR3 covers 15 residues. The CDR3 loop reads CASSMWAGADYGYTF. CDR3 DNA sequence: TGTGCCAGTAGTATGTGGGCAGGGGCGGACTATGGCTACACCTTC.

As for this clone: The sample has other DNA sequences that encode this CDR3 too. The chain links TRBV4-3 to TRBJ2-2; 10 nucleotides line up with TRBD2. In germline, CDR1 is LGHNA, CDR2 YSLEER. This CDR3 is built from 15 residues. V gave up 0 bases and J gave up 6 bases; unmatched junction bases: 1. The CDR3 is CASSQDLAGAGELFF. CDR3 DNA sequence: TGCGCCAGCAGCCAAGATCTAGCGGGGGCCGGGGAGCTGTTTTTT.

This clone was seen once. V is TRBV7-9 and J is TRBJ2-5; TRBD2 matches at 7 bases. The CDR3 sequence is 15 residues long. V was clipped by 5 bases and J by 4 bases; unmatched bases: 10. The V gene's germline CDR1 is SEHNR and CDR2 FQNEAQ (reference sequence). The CDR3, as DNA: TGTGCCAGCAGCAAGGTGGGGGGGGGTCCAGAGACCCAGTACTTC. Translated, it gives CASSKVGGGPETQYF.

The chain links TRBV11-2 to TRBJ2-1; 7 bases match TRBD1. Per germline, CDR1 SGHAT and CDR2 FQNNGV. V was clipped by 4 bases and J by 4 bases; unmatched bases: 7. CDR3 size: 15 residues. The CDR3 loop is CASSSGQEDYNEQFF. The CDR3 DNA reads TGTGCCAGCAGCTCCGGACAGGAGGATTACAATGAGCAGTTCTTC.

The chain employs TRBV10-3 and TRBJ2-5, with 7 bases identical to TRBD1. The V and J ends lost 5 bases and 2 bases, in that order; junction bases with no gene match: 5. Per the germline V gene, CDR1 is ENHRY and CDR2 is SYGVKD. The length of the CDR3 is 14 residues. The CDR3 region is CAISTPGQQETQYF. Here the CDR3 DNA reads TGTGCCATCAGTACACCGGGACAGCAAGAGACCCAGTACTTC.

This clone came up once. The chain uses TRBV28 and TRBJ2-1; no reliable D call. The CDR3 loop spans 13 amino acids. CDR1 MDHEN and CDR2 SYDVKM come from the germline V gene. Trimming removed 5 bases from V and 9 bases from J, with 14 bases in between. For the CDR3, the DNA is TGTGCCAGCAGTGCCCGACCCGCTGGTGAGCAGTTCTTC. Protein: CASSARPAGEQFF.

The rearrangement uses TRBV19 and TRBJ2-7; D gene unclear. The CDR3 consists of 12 residues. V lost 6 bases and J lost 5, with 11 bases in between. The V gene's germline CDR1 is LNHDA and CDR2 SQIVND (reference sequence). This chain's CDR3 is CASSDLGHEQYF. In nucleotides, the CDR3 is TGTGCCAGTAGCGACCTAGGCCACGAGCAGTACTTC.

The V call is TRBV21-1, the J call TRBJ2-5; the table gives TRBD2 as D, unverified against the DNA. TRBV21-1 is annotated as a pseudogene. This CDR3 contains 17 residues. The CDR3 loop is CASSKPGGTSCQETQYF. For the CDR3, the DNA is TGTGCCAGCAGCAAACCGGGGGGGACTTCCTGCCAAGAGACCCAGTACTTC.